This TCR beta chain was retrieved from a study of shared clonotypes between healthy human individuals. Comment on this clone: In the same sample, other DNA sequences code for this CDR3.

Generated by immunoSEQ multiplex PCR, the TCRdb table keeps only in-frame clones and is missing some. The repertoire holds 2 million to 3 million clones, with more than 85% as singletons. Germline CDR1 and CDR2: MNHEY and SVGAGI. V dropped 4 bases and J dropped 2; count of bases not matched to a gene: 6. The CDR3 has 15 residues. The receptor's source is a man between 18 and 35 years old in good health. Some clones in this sample may be carry-over from other donors' samples. V and J are TRBV6-5 and TRBJ2-7, with 9 bases lining up with TRBD1. Sequenced input: naive CD4+ T cells from PBMCs. Regarding subset: CD45RA+ positively selected. The CDR3: CASSSPGQGAYEQYF. CDR3 coding DNA: TGTGCCAGCAGTTCTCCGGGACAGGGCGCCTACGAGCAGTACTTC.